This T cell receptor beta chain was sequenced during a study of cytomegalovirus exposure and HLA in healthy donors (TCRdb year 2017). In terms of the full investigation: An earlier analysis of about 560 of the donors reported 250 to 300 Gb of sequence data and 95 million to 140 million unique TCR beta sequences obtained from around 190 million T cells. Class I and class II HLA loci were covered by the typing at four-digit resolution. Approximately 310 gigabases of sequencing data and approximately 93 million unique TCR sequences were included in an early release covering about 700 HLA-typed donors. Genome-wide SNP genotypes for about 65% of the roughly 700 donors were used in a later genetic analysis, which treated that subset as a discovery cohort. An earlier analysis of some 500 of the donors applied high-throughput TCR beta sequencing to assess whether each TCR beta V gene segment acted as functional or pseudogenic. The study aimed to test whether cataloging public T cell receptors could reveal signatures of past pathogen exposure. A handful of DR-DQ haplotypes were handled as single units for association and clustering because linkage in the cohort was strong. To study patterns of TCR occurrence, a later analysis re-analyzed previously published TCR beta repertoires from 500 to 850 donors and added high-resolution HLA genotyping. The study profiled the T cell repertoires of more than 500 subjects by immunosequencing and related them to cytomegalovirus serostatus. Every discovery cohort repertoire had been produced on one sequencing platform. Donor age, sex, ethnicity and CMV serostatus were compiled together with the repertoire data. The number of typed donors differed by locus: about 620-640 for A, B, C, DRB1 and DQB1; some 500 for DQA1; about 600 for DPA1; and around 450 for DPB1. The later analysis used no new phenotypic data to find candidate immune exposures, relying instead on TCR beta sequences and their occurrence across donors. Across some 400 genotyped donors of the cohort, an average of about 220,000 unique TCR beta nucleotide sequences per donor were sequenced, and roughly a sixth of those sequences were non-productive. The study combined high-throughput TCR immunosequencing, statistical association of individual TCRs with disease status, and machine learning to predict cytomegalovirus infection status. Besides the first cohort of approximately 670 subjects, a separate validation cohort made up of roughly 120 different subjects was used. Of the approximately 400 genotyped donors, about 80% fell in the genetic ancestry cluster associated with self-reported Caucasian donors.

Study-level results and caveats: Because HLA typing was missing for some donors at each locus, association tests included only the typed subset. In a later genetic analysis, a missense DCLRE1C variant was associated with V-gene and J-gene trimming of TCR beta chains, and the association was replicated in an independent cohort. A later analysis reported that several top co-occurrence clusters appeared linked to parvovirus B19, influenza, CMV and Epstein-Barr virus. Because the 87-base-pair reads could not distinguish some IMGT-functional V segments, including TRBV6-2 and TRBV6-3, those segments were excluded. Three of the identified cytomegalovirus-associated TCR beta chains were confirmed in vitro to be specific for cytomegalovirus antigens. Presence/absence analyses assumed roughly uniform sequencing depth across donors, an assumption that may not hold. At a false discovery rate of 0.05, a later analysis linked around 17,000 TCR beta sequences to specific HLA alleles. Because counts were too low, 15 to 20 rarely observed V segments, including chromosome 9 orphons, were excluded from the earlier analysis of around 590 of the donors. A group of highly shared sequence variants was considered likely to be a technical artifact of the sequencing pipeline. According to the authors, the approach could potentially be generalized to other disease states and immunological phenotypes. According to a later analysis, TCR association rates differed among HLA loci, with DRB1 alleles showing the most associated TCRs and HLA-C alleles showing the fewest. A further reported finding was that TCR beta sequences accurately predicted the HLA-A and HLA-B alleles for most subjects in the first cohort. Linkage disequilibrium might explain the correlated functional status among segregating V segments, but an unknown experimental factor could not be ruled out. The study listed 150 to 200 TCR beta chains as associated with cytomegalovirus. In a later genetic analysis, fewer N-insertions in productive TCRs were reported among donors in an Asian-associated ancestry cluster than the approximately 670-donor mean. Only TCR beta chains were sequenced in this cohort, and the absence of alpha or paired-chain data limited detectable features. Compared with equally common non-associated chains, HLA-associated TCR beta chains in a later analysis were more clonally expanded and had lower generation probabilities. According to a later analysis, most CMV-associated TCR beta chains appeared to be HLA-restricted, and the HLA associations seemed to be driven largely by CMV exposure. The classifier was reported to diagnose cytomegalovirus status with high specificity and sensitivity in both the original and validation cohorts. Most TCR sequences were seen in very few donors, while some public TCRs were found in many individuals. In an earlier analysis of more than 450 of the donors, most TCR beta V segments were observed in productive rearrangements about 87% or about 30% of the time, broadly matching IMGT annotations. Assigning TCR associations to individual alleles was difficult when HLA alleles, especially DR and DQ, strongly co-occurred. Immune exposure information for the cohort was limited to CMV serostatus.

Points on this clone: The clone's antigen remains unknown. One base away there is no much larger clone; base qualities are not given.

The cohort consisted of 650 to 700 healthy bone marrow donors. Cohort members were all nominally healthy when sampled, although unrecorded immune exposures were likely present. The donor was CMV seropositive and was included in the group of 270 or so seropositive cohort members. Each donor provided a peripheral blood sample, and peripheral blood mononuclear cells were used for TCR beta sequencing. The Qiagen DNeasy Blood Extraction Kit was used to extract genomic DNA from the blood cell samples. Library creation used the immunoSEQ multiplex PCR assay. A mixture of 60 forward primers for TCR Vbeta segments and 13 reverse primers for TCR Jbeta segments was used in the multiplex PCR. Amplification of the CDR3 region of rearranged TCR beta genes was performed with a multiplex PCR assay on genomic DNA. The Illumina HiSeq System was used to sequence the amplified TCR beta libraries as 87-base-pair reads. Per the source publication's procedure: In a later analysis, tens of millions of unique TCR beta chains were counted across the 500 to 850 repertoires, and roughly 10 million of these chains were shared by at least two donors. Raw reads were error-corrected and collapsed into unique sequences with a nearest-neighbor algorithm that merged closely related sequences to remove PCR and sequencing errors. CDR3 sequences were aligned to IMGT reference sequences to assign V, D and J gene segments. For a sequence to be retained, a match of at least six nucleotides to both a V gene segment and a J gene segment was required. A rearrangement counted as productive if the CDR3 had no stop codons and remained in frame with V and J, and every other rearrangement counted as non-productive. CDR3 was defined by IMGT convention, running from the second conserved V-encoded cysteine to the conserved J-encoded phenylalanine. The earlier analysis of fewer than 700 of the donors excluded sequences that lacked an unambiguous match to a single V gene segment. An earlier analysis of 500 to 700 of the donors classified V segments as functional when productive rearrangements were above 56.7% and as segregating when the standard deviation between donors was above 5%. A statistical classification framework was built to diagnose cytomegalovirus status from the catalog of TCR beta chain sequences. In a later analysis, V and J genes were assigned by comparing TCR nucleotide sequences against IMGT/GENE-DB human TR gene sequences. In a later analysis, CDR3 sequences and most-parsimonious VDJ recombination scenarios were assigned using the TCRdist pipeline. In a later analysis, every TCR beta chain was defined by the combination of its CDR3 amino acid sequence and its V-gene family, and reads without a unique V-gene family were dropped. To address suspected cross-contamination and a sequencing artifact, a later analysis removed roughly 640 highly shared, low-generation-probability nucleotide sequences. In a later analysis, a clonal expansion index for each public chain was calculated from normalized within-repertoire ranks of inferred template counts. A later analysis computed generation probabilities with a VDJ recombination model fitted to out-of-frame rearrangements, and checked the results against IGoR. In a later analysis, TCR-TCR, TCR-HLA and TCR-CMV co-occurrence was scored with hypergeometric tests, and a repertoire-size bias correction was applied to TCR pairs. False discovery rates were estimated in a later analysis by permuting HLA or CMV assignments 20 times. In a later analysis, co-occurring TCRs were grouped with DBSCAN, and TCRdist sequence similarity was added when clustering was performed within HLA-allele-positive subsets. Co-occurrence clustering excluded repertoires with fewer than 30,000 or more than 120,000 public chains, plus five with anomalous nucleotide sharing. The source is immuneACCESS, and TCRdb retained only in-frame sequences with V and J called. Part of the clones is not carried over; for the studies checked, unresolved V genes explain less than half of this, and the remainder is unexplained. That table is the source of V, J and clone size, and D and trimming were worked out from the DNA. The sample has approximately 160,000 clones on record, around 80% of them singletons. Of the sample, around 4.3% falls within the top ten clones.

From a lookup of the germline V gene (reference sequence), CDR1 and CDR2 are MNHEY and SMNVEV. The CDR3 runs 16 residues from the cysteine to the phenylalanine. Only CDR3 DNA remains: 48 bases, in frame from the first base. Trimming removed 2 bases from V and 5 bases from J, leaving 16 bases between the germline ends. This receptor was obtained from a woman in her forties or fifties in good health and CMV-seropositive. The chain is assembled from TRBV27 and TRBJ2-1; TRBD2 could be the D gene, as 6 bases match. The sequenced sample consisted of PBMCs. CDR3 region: CASSLTRGASDNEQFF. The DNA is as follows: TGTGCCAGCAGTTTAACCCGCGGGGCTAGCGACAATGAGCAGTTCTTC.